A single sample gave rise to the 27 T cell receptor beta chains below, sequenced in a study of cytomegalovirus exposure and HLA in healthy donors. Amplification used 60 Vbeta primers and 13 Jbeta primers. The data were produced by immunoSEQ multiplex PCR, yet TCRdb's version contains in-frame clones alone and is incomplete. The table shows more than 110,000 clones, with over 65% occurring only once. The specimen sequenced was PBMCs. The source is a woman under 40 in good health and CMV-seronegative.

The V call is TRBV28, the J call TRBJ2-4; D is perhaps TRBD2 (7 bases). V lost 5 bases, J lost 0 bases, and 23 bases lay in between. The CDR3 has 19 amino acids. Germline V CDR1 and CDR2: MDHEN, SYDVKM. CDR3 in DNA: TGTGCCAGCAGTCCATGGGGGGCCCTAGCGGCACTAGCCAAAAACATTCAGTACTTC. It is translated as CASSPWGALAALAKNIQYF.

The rearrangement uses TRBV6-5 and TRBJ2-1; tentative D call: TRBD2 (5 bases). CDR3 length: 15 residues. V dropped 7 bases and J dropped 10 bases, with 23 bases sitting between them. Germline CDR1 MNHEY, CDR2 SVGAGI. CDR3 protein: CASTTPASPASEQFF. CDR3 DNA: TGTGCCAGCACGACCCCTGCTAGCCCTGCATCCGAGCAGTTCTTC.

The V gene is TRBV28, the J gene TRBJ2-7; perhaps TRBD1 as D (6 bases). Germline CDR1 and CDR2: MDHEN and SYDVKM. V was trimmed by 6 bases and J by 4 bases, leaving 16 bases between them. This CDR3 is built from 14 residues. The CDR3, as DNA: TGTGCCAGCAGCGATGGACAGAAGGGGTACGAGCAGTACTTC. Encoded protein: CASSDGQKGYEQYF.

V is TRBV19 and J is TRBJ2-3; the D gene is possibly TRBD2 (5 bases). CDR1 and CDR2 (germline): LNHDA, SQIVND (reference sequence). Trimming removed 4 bases at V and 4 bases at J, with 12 bases between. The CDR3 is 14 amino acids. CDR3 region: CASSSYQRADTQYF. The CDR3 nucleotides read TGTGCCAGTAGTAGCTACCAGAGGGCAGATACGCAGTATTTT.

This rearrangement joins TRBV27 to TRBJ2-7, with 9 bases lining up with TRBD1. CDR3 length: 14 amino acids. Germline values: CDR1 MNHEY, CDR2 SMNVEV (reference sequence). J lost 2 bases, V lost 6 bases, and 5 bases had no gene match. The CDR3 sequence: CASRGTGITYEQYF. In nucleotides, the CDR3 is TGTGCCAGCAGGGGGACAGGGATTACCTACGAGCAGTACTTC.

The gene calls are TRBV19 and TRBJ1-3; D remains unclear. Trimming cost V 2 bases and J 4 bases, with 15 bases left between them. Germline lookup yields CDR1 LNHDA and CDR2 SQIVND (reference sequence). The CDR3 is 16 residues long. Here the CDR3 reads CASSIRGLSTGNTIYF. DNA for the CDR3: TGTGCCAGTAGTATACGAGGACTGTCCACCGGAAACACCATATATTTT.

The rearrangement links TRBV30 to TRBJ2-6; D is possibly TRBD1 (6 bases). This CDR3 is built from 15 residues. Trimming cost V 5 bases and J 0 bases, with 11 bases left between them. Germline lookup yields CDR1 GTSNPN and CDR2 SVGIG (reference sequence). CDR3 residues: CAWATGRSGANVLTF. The CDR3 coding sequence is TGTGCCTGGGCAACAGGGCGCTCTGGGGCCAACGTCCTGACTTTC.

This clone was detected only a few times. The chain employs TRBV2 and TRBJ2-7; the D gene is possibly TRBD2 (6 bases). CDR1 and CDR2 (germline): SNHLY, FYNNEI. The V end was cut by 4 bases, the J end by 0 bases, with 13 bases between. The CDR3 runs to 15 residues. CDR3 in DNA: TGTGCCAGCAGTGCGGGGGAGATCACCTCCTACGAGCAGTACGTC. As protein: CASSAGEITSYEQYV.

V usage is TRBV6-1 and J usage is TRBJ2-7, with 11 bases aligning to TRBD1. V dropped 0 bases and J dropped 7; count of bases not matched to a gene: 8. CDR1 is MNHNS, CDR2 SASEGT, per germline. This CDR3 contains 16 residues. CDR3 sequence (DNA): TGTGCCAGCAGTGAAGCGTTCGGACAGGGGGCCTGGGAGCAGTACGTC. The encoded protein is CASSEAFGQGAWEQYV.

V usage is TRBV19 and J usage is TRBJ2-6; TRBD2 might be the D (5 bases). Germline CDR1 is LNHDA and CDR2 is SQIVND (reference sequence). V was trimmed by 9 bases and J by 1 base, leaving 13 bases between them. The CDR3 sequence is 15 residues long. The CDR3 is CASGVRGSGANVLTF. CDR3 nucleotides: TGTGCCAGCGGCGTCCGGGGATCTGGGGCCAACGTCCTGACTTTC.

This chain uses TRBV2 with TRBJ2-1, with unresolved D. This CDR3 comprises 11 residues. CDR1 is SNHLY, CDR2 FYNNEI, per germline. Between the trimmed V and J ends, which lost 6 bases and 4 bases, there was a span of 4 bases. The CDR3 DNA is TGTGCCAGCAGATTATACAATGAGCAGTTCTTC. Translating gives CASRLYNEQFF. The complete variable domain, with remaining parts taken from reference TRBV2 and TRBJ2-1, reads EPEVTQTPSHQVTQMGQEVILRCVPISNHLYFYWYRQILGQKVEFLVSFYNNEISEKSEIFDDQFSVERPDGSNFTLKIRSTKLEDSAMYFCASRLYNEQFFGPGTRLTVL.

Points on this clone: Distinct nucleotide sequences in the sample also encode this CDR3. The rearrangement uses TRBV30 and TRBJ2-5; TRBD2 is a possible D gene (6 bases). The germline CDR1 and CDR2 sequences are GTSNPN and SVGIG (reference sequence). The CDR3 is 12 amino acids. Trimming shortened V by 0 bases and J by 4 bases, and 6 bases separated the two germline ends. The CDR3 sequence: CAWSVGGETQYF. As DNA, the CDR3 is TGTGCCTGGAGTGTCGGGGGAGAGACCCAGTACTTC.

The sample holds one count of this clone. The CDR3 coding sequence is TGTGCCAGCAGTCCCGCTGGGGGGAATCAGCCCCAGCATTTT. Amino acids: CASSPAGGNQPQHF. The chain combines TRBV6-1 with TRBJ1-5, with D perhaps TRBD1 (5 bases). CDR3 length: 14 amino acids. The germline V and J ends were trimmed by 5 bases and 4 bases, with 12 bases remaining between them. Germline loops: CDR1 MNHNS, CDR2 SASEGT.

The rearrangement uses TRBV29-1 and TRBJ2-7; TRBD1 aligns across 7 bases. The CDR3 spans 13 residues. With 6 bases clipped from V and 4 bases from J, the junction kept 9 bases outside the gene matches. Germline V lookup: CDR1 SQVTM, CDR2 ANQGSEA. The CDR3 DNA sequence: TGCAGCGTCCCCAGGACAGGTGGATACGAGCAGTACTTC. It yields the protein CSVPRTGGYEQYF.

This CDR3 is CASSQDSLGAAEAFF. In DNA form, the CDR3 reads TGTGCCAGCAGCCAAGATTCGCTGGGGGCGGCTGAAGCTTTCTTT. The gene calls are TRBV4-2 and TRBJ1-1; tentatively, D is TRBD1 (6 bases). This CDR3 has 15 residues. Germline values: CDR1 LGHNA, CDR2 YNFKEQ. The V gene lost 0 bases and the J gene lost 6 bases, with 14 bases spanning the gap.

The CDR3 DNA sequence: TGTGCCAGCAGAGACCCGGGACAGGCGGGCGGCTACACCTTC. It yields the protein CASRDPGQAGGYTF. V gene TRBV6-5 combines with J gene TRBJ1-2; 8 nucleotides match TRBD1. Germline V lookup: CDR1 MNHEY, CDR2 SVGAGI. Trimming at V came to 6 bases and at J to 8 bases, leaving 11 bases not matched to a gene. The CDR3 has 14 residues.

The chain uses TRBV5-8 and TRBJ2-3; 8 positions agree with TRBD1. The V gene's germline CDR1 is SGHTS and CDR2 YDEGEE. The CDR3 contains 17 residues. V gave up 0 bases and J gave up 1 base; unmatched junction bases: 7. The CDR3 sequence: CASSLVQGAWGTDTQYF. The CDR3 nucleotides read TGTGCCAGCAGCTTGGTTCAGGGGGCGTGGGGCACAGATACGCAGTATTTT. The full variable domain, rest sourced from reference TRBV5-8 and TRBJ2-3, is EAGVTQSPTHLIKTRGQQATLRCSPISGHTSVYWYQQALGLGLQFLLWYDEGEERNRGNFPPRFSGRQFPNYSSELNVNALELEDSALYLCASSLVQGAWGTDTQYFGPGTRLTVL.

The V call is TRBV5-1, the J call TRBJ2-7; D is perhaps TRBD1 (6 bases). Germline assignment: CDR1 SGHRS and CDR2 YFSETQ. The CDR3 covers 18 residues. Trimming pared 2 bases from V and 0 bases from J, leaving 21 bases between. This CDR3 reads CASSFTRATGSSSYEQYV. The CDR3 DNA follows: TGCGCCAGCAGCTTCACCCGCGCGACAGGTTCAAGCTCCTACGAGCAGTACGTC.

This rearrangement joins TRBV13 to TRBJ2-1; 9 nucleotides align to TRBD2. J lost 10 bases, V lost 3 bases, and 7 bases had no gene match. CDR1 and CDR2 (germline): PRHDT, FYEKMQ (reference sequence). This CDR3 comprises 14 residues. The CDR3 DNA reads as TGTGCCAGCAGCTTTGGGACTAGCTCGCGGGAGCAGTTCTTC. Its protein product is CASSFGTSSREQFF.

The CDR3 loop reads CASSHSGISYNEQFF. The CDR3 DNA reads as TGCGCCAGCAGCCATAGCGGGATCTCCTACAATGAGCAGTTCTTC. The chain has TRBV4-1 and TRBJ2-1; 8 positions match TRBD2. Trimming at V came to 3 bases and at J to 0 bases, leaving 1 base not matched to a gene. The CDR3 runs 15 residues. Germline loops: CDR1 MGHRA, CDR2 YSYEKL.

The chain joins TRBV5-1 to TRBJ1-6; 9 nucleotides align to TRBD1. Unmatched junction bases numbered 6, after V lost 4 bases and J lost 7 bases. The germline CDR1 and CDR2 sequences are SGHRS and YFSETQ. The CDR3 consists of 15 residues. The CDR3 sequence: CASSTGTGPNSPLHF. The CDR3 DNA follows: TGCGCCAGCAGCACCGGGACAGGGCCGAATTCACCCCTCCACTTT.

The gene calls are TRBV19 and TRBJ2-4, with 7 bases lining up with TRBD2. Germline V gene sequence: CDR1 LNHDA, CDR2 SQIVND (reference sequence). The ends lost 1 base at V and 2 bases at J; junction bases unmatched: 8. The CDR3 covers 17 residues. DNA for the CDR3: TGTGCCAGTAGTATAGCTGGTAGCGGGCGTTCCAAAAACATTCAGTACTTC. Amino acid sequence: CASSIAGSGRSKNIQYF.

The V gene is TRBV5-1, the J gene TRBJ2-5; TRBD1 matches at 7 bases. Germline V lookup: CDR1 SGHRS, CDR2 YFSETQ. With V trimmed by 1 base and J by 1 base, 13 bases remained unmatched. The CDR3 spans 18 residues. The CDR3 DNA sequence: TGCGCCAGCAGCTTGTTGGCCGTGGGGGACAGAGGCCAAGAGACCCAGTACTTC. It translates to CASSLLAVGDRGQETQYF.

This clone was detected a few times. V is TRBV9 and J is TRBJ1-6, with TRBD1 identical over 7 bases. The CDR3 has 16 amino acids. Germline V CDR1 and CDR2: SGDLS, YYNGEE. With 7 bases clipped from V and 7 bases from J, the junction kept 14 bases outside the gene matches. DNA of the CDR3: TGTGCCAGCTCACAGGGACTCGGACAGGCGAATTCACCCCTCCACTTT. Its protein is CASSQGLGQANSPLHF. Looking up the rest from reference TRBV9 and TRBJ1-6 gives the full variable domain: DSGVTQTPKHLITATGQRVTLRCSPRSGDLSVYWYQQSLDQGLQFLIQYYNGEERAKGNILERFSAQQFPDLHSELNLSSLELGDSALYFCASSQGLGQANSPLHFGNGTRLTVT.

The CDR3 loop reads CASSPPSGRATEQYF. In nucleotides, the CDR3 is TGCGCCAGCAGCCCCCCTAGCGGGAGGGCGACAGAGCAGTACTTC. The chain links TRBV5-1 to TRBJ2-7, with TRBD2 matching 12 bases. This CDR3 spans 15 amino acids. With 4 bases clipped from V and 7 bases from J, the junction kept 9 bases outside the gene matches. Germline lookup yields CDR1 SGHRS and CDR2 YFSETQ.

The V and J genes are TRBV10-3 and TRBJ2-7; D gene unclear. The CDR3 runs to 15 residues. Trimming left V 6 bases short and J 6 bases short, with 21 bases between. Germline assignment: CDR1 ENHRY and CDR2 SYGVKD. CDR3 loop: CAISLLEAQTTEQYF. The CDR3 DNA is TGTGCCATCAGCCTGCTAGAGGCCCAAACTACCGAGCAGTACTTC.

The genes are TRBV25-1 and TRBJ1-2, with D possibly matching TRBD1 (6 bases). The germline V gene encodes CDR1 MGHDK and CDR2 SYGVNS. The CDR3 runs to 11 residues. V lost 9 bases and J lost 7, with 12 bases in between. Here the CDR3 DNA reads TGTGCCAGTAGCAGGGGATCTGGCTACACCTTC. Amino acid sequence: CASSRGSGYTF.